This T cell receptor beta chain was sequenced during a study of T-cell reconstitution after alpha-beta-depleted transplantation in children. Only a few counts were recorded for this clonotype. What it binds is unknown. Notes on the study in general: Reportedly, alpha-beta T cells present about two months post-transplant originated from several hundred expanded clones of graft origin. Surviving recipient T cells and intrathymic progenitors accounted for some patients' high TCRbeta diversity at day 60.

Germline values: CDR1 SGHVS, CDR2 FNYEAQ. CDR3 length: 15 residues. V lost 2 bases to trimming and J lost 2 bases, with 11 bases between them. Construction of the TCRbeta library involved unique molecular identifiers. Using its own MiXCR run on the PCR reads, TCRdb lists one record per CDR3 protein. The repertoire has about 900,000 distinct CDR3 sequences, under 30% of them found once; the top ten carry more than 25%. The V call is TRBV7-6, the J call TRBJ2-3, with D maybe TRBD2 (6 bases). The clonotype was recovered from a boy under two years old who had a stem cell transplant for SCID, so the T cells may come from the graft donor. This specimen consisted of PBMCs, mostly from graft donor cells, obtained 360 days after TCRalphabeta/CD19-depleted stem cell transplant. The DNA of the CDR3 is TGTGCCAGCAGCTTAAGAAGCGGGTCCACAGATACGCAGTATTTT. Amino acid sequence: CASSLRSGSTDTQYF. Together with reference TRBV7-6 and TRBJ2-3, the CDR3 gives the full variable domain: GAGVSQSPRYKVTKRGQDVALRCDPISGHVSLYWYRQALGQGPEFLTYFNYEAQQDKSGLPNDRFSAERPEGSISTLTIQRTEQRDSAMYRCASSLRSGSTDTQYFGPGTRLTVL.